A selection of T cell receptor beta chains follows, all from one sample in a study of blood T cell repertoires in COVID-19. TCRdb's copy holds only in-frame clones and misses some; the assay was immunoSEQ multiplex PCR. The sample lists approximately 68,000 clones, approximately 87% occurring once. The sequenced sample was peripheral blood. These receptor sequences come from a man aged 50-60 years with active COVID-19. CDR3s include the opening cysteine and the closing phenylalanine or tryptophan. Each record gives: clone size, D gene, V gene, J gene, CDR3 protein, CDR3 DNA. D genes are given only for firm matches. Only part of the rows carry a size: once, few, many, or a class if the clone is expanded.

clone size: .
D gene: .
V gene: TRBV18
J gene: TRBJ1-1
CDR3 protein: CASSPDKKVGTEAFF
CDR3 DNA: TGTGCCAGCTCACCAGACAAAAAGGTTGGCACTGAAGCTTTCTTT

clone size: .
D gene: .
V gene: TRBV5-6
J gene: TRBJ2-4
CDR3 protein: CASSFGGLENIQYF
CDR3 DNA: TGTGCCAGCAGCTTTGGGGGGTTGGAAAACATTCAGTACTTC

clone size: .
D gene: .
V gene: TRBV5-8
J gene: TRBJ2-3
CDR3 protein: CASSLHWGPSTDTQYF
CDR3 DNA: TGTGCCAGCAGCCTTCACTGGGGCCCTAGCACAGATACGCAGTATTTT

clone size: .
D gene: TRBD2
V gene: TRBV7-2
J gene: TRBJ2-1
CDR3 protein: CASSLLAGGTEQFF
CDR3 DNA: TGTGCCAGCAGCCTCCTAGCGGGGGGGACTGAGCAGTTCTTC

clone size: .
D gene: .
V gene: TRBV15
J gene: TRBJ2-7
CDR3 protein: CATSRDPGDEQYF
CDR3 DNA: TGTGCCACCAGCAGAGATCCCGGGGACGAGCAGTACTTC

clone size: .
D gene: .
V gene: TRBV2
J gene: TRBJ1-2
CDR3 protein: CASSGQNYGYTF
CDR3 DNA: TGTGCCAGCAGTGGACAGAACTATGGCTACACCTTC

clone size: .
D gene: .
V gene: TRBV2
J gene: TRBJ2-2
CDR3 protein: CASSARSGTNTGELFF
CDR3 DNA: TGTGCCAGCAGTGCCCGGTCAGGGACAAACACCGGGGAGCTGTTTTTT

clone size: .
D gene: .
V gene: TRBV24-1
J gene: TRBJ2-7
CDR3 protein: CATSDPGQSYEQYF
CDR3 DNA: TGTGCCACCAGTGACCCAGGACAGTCCTACGAGCAGTACTTC

clone size: .
D gene: .
V gene: TRBV7-9
J gene: TRBJ1-5
CDR3 protein: CASSLGAGAQPQHF
CDR3 DNA: TGTGCCAGCAGCTTAGGGGCAGGGGCCCAGCCCCAGCATTTT

clone size: .
D gene: TRBD1
V gene: TRBV18
J gene: TRBJ2-2
CDR3 protein: CASSPDREPTGELFF
CDR3 DNA: TGTGCCAGCTCACCCGACAGGGAACCGACCGGGGAGCTGTTTTTT

clone size: few
D gene: .
V gene: TRBV2
J gene: TRBJ1-5
CDR3 protein: CASTGPFNNQPQHF
CDR3 DNA: TGTGCCAGCACAGGCCCCTTTAACAATCAGCCCCAGCATTTT

clone size: once
D gene: TRBD1
V gene: TRBV7-7
J gene: TRBJ2-7
CDR3 protein: CASSADRAHEQYF
CDR3 DNA: TGTGCTAGCAGCGCGGACAGGGCGCACGAGCAGTACTTC

clone size: .
D gene: .
V gene: TRBV6-5
J gene: TRBJ1-4
CDR3 protein: CASTTGSTNEKLFF
CDR3 DNA: TGTGCCAGCACAACAGGATCAACTAATGAAAAACTGTTTTTT

clone size: .
D gene: .
V gene: TRBV6-6
J gene: TRBJ2-7
CDR3 protein: CASSYSRGTSSYEQYF
CDR3 DNA: TGTGCCAGCAGTTACTCCCGCGGGACCAGCTCCTACGAGCAGTACTTC

clone size: few
D gene: TRBD1
V gene: TRBV19
J gene: TRBJ2-6
CDR3 protein: CASSYRTGGGTGANVLTF
CDR3 DNA: TGTGCCAGTAGTTATAGGACAGGGGGCGGAACTGGGGCCAACGTCCTGACTTTC

clone size: .
D gene: TRBD1
V gene: TRBV15
J gene: TRBJ1-1
CDR3 protein: CATSLRTGETTEAFF
CDR3 DNA: TGTGCCACCAGCTTACGGACAGGGGAGACCACTGAAGCTTTCTTT

clone size: few
D gene: TRBD2
V gene: TRBV18
J gene: TRBJ2-1
CDR3 protein: CASSPREGSNEQFF
CDR3 DNA: TGTGCCAGCTCACCACGGGAGGGGTCAAATGAGCAGTTCTTC

clone size: once
D gene: TRBD1
V gene: TRBV19
J gene: TRBJ1-6
CDR3 protein: CASSIPPGQGFSSPLHF
CDR3 DNA: TGTGCCAGTAGTATACCGCCGGGACAGGGATTCAGTTCACCCCTCCACTTT

clone size: once
D gene: TRBD2
V gene: TRBV7-2
J gene: TRBJ2-5
CDR3 protein: CASSLGASGVRVAQYF
CDR3 DNA: TGTGCCAGCAGCTTAGGGGCTAGCGGGGTCCGTGTGGCCCAGTACTTC

clone size: .
D gene: .
V gene: TRBV12-3/TRBV12-4
J gene: TRBJ2-5
CDR3 protein: CASSFSETQYF
CDR3 DNA: TGTGCCAGCAGTTTTTCGGAGACCCAGTACTTC

clone size: .
D gene: .
V gene: TRBV7-9
J gene: TRBJ2-7
CDR3 protein: CASSETDRREQYF
CDR3 DNA: TGTGCCAGCAGCGAAACTGACAGGCGCGAGCAGTACTTC

clone size: .
D gene: .
V gene: TRBV6-5
J gene: TRBJ2-1
CDR3 protein: CASTYPGLYNEQFF
CDR3 DNA: TGTGCCAGCACCTACCCGGGACTTTACAATGAGCAGTTCTTC

clone size: .
D gene: .
V gene: TRBV27
J gene: TRBJ2-7
CDR3 protein: CASSGGPQTYEQYF
CDR3 DNA: TGTGCCAGCAGCGGAGGACCTCAAACCTACGAGCAGTACTTC

clone size: .
D gene: .
V gene: TRBV5-4
J gene: TRBJ2-5
CDR3 protein: CASSLGSRETQYF
CDR3 DNA: TGTGCCAGCAGCTTGGGTAGTAGAGAGACCCAGTACTTC

clone size: .
D gene: TRBD1
V gene: TRBV7-2
J gene: TRBJ2-1
CDR3 protein: CASTRDRGPVVF
CDR3 DNA: TGTGCCAGCACCCGGGACAGGGGGCCTGTGGTCTTC

clone size: .
D gene: .
V gene: TRBV11-3
J gene: TRBJ2-5
CDR3 protein: CASSLTREETQYF
CDR3 DNA: TGTGCCAGCAGCTTAACTAGGGAAGAGACCCAGTACTTC

clone size: .
D gene: TRBD1
V gene: TRBV14
J gene: TRBJ1-6
CDR3 protein: CASSQATDRAYNSPLHF
CDR3 DNA: TGTGCCAGCAGCCAAGCAACCGACAGGGCGTATAATTCACCCCTCCACTTT

clone size: .
D gene: TRBD2
V gene: TRBV11-3
J gene: TRBJ2-7
CDR3 protein: CASSLGGGKYEQYF
CDR3 DNA: TGTGCCAGCAGCTTGGGCGGGGGGAAATACGAGCAGTACTTC

clone size: .
D gene: TRBD2
V gene: TRBV10-3
J gene: TRBJ2-7
CDR3 protein: CAISEGRSGRAYEQYF
CDR3 DNA: TGTGCCATCAGTGAGGGCCGTAGCGGGAGGGCCTACGAGCAGTACTTC

clone size: .
D gene: TRBD1
V gene: TRBV5-1
J gene: TRBJ2-2
CDR3 protein: CASSTGTGPNTGELFF
CDR3 DNA: TGCGCCAGCAGCACCGGGACAGGGCCGAACACCGGGGAGCTGTTTTTT

clone size: .
D gene: TRBD2
V gene: TRBV7-2
J gene: TRBJ2-1
CDR3 protein: CASSPGTSDSNEQFF
CDR3 DNA: TGTGCCAGCAGCCCCGGGACTAGCGACTCCAATGAGCAGTTCTTC

clone size: .
D gene: TRBD1
V gene: TRBV5-5
J gene: TRBJ1-2
CDR3 protein: CASSTQGAKSGYTF
CDR3 DNA: TGTGCCAGCAGCACCCAGGGGGCGAAGAGTGGCTACACCTTC

clone size: .
D gene: TRBD1
V gene: TRBV11-3
J gene: TRBJ2-1
CDR3 protein: CASSPRDRGSSEQFF
CDR3 DNA: TGTGCCAGCAGCCCTCGGGACAGGGGATCAAGTGAGCAGTTCTTC

clone size: .
D gene: .
V gene: TRBV6-5
J gene: TRBJ1-4
CDR3 protein: CASSRGQRGEKLFF
CDR3 DNA: TGTGCCAGCAGTCGGGGACAAAGGGGTGAAAAACTGTTTTTT

clone size: .
D gene: .
V gene: TRBV7-9
J gene: TRBJ2-3
CDR3 protein: CAWVEASTDTQYF
CDR3 DNA: TGTGCCTGGGTGGAGGCAAGCACAGATACGCAGTATTTT

clone size: few
D gene: TRBD2
V gene: TRBV24-1
J gene: TRBJ2-1
CDR3 protein: CATSTPWTSGGNEQFF
CDR3 DNA: TGTGCCACCAGTACCCCTTGGACTAGCGGGGGGAATGAGCAGTTCTTC

clone size: few
D gene: TRBD1
V gene: TRBV10-3
J gene: TRBJ1-2
CDR3 protein: CAIKGTGEDGYTF
CDR3 DNA: TGTGCCATCAAAGGGACAGGGGAGGATGGCTACACCTTC

clone size: .
D gene: .
V gene: TRBV5-4
J gene: TRBJ1-2
CDR3 protein: CASSNPTGTNYGYTF
CDR3 DNA: TGTGCCAGCAGCAACCCGACAGGAACTAACTATGGCTACACCTTC

clone size: .
D gene: .
V gene: TRBV28
J gene: TRBJ2-7
CDR3 protein: CASSRQGGAYEQYF
CDR3 DNA: TGTGCCAGCAGCCGACAGGGAGGAGCCTACGAGCAGTACTTC

clone size: .
D gene: .
V gene: TRBV3-1/TRBV3-2
J gene: TRBJ2-7
CDR3 protein: CASSLRAPYEQYF
CDR3 DNA: TGTGCCAGCAGCCTCAGGGCCCCCTACGAGCAGTACTTC

clone size: .
D gene: TRBD1
V gene: TRBV6-2/TRBV6-3
J gene: TRBJ1-1
CDR3 protein: CASSRQGYTEAFF
CDR3 DNA: TGTGCCAGCAGTCGACAGGGGTACACTGAAGCTTTCTTT

clone size: .
D gene: TRBD2
V gene: TRBV28
J gene: TRBJ2-6
CDR3 protein: CASRLAGVPSGANVLTF
CDR3 DNA: TGTGCCAGCAGACTAGCGGGGGTCCCCTCTGGGGCCAACGTCCTGACTTTC

clone size: .
D gene: .
V gene: TRBV5-1
J gene: TRBJ1-1
CDR3 protein: CASSPYRVNTEAFF
CDR3 DNA: TGCGCCAGCAGCCCCTACAGGGTTAACACTGAAGCTTTCTTT

clone size: .
D gene: .
V gene: TRBV14
J gene: TRBJ1-4
CDR3 protein: CASSQERGKGEKLFF
CDR3 DNA: TGTGCCAGCAGCCAAGAAAGGGGTAAAGGTGAAAAACTGTTTTTT

clone size: .
D gene: .
V gene: TRBV6-2/TRBV6-3
J gene: TRBJ2-1
CDR3 protein: CASSYSATGNEQFF
CDR3 DNA: TGTGCCAGCAGTTACTCCGCTACGGGCAATGAGCAGTTCTTC

clone size: .
D gene: .
V gene: TRBV12-3/TRBV12-4
J gene: TRBJ1-2
CDR3 protein: CASSLGLYYGYTF
CDR3 DNA: TGTGCCAGCAGTCTGGGACTTTACTATGGCTACACCTTC

clone size: .
D gene: TRBD2
V gene: TRBV11-1
J gene: TRBJ2-3
CDR3 protein: CASSSFSGSTDTQYF
CDR3 DNA: TGTGCCAGCAGCTCCTTTAGCGGGAGCACAGATACGCAGTATTTT

clone size: few
D gene: TRBD1
V gene: TRBV7-9
J gene: TRBJ2-1
CDR3 protein: CASSSSDRGLDNEQFF
CDR3 DNA: TGTGCCAGCAGCTCGTCGGACAGGGGACTTGACAATGAGCAGTTCTTC

clone size: .
D gene: TRBD1
V gene: TRBV7-3
J gene: TRBJ2-3
CDR3 protein: CASSTRQGSDTQYF
CDR3 DNA: TGTGCCAGCAGCACCCGACAGGGGTCAGATACGCAGTATTTT

clone size: .
D gene: TRBD1
V gene: TRBV11-1
J gene: TRBJ2-5
CDR3 protein: CASSLSGGLETQYF
CDR3 DNA: TGTGCCAGCAGCTTGTCAGGGGGCCTGGAGACCCAGTACTTC

clone size: .
D gene: .
V gene: TRBV19
J gene: TRBJ1-2
CDR3 protein: CASSIDRVGGYTF
CDR3 DNA: TGTGCCAGTAGTATAGACAGGGTGGGCGGCTACACCTTC

clone size: .
D gene: .
V gene: TRBV20-1
J gene: TRBJ1-1
CDR3 protein: CSAQNTEAFF
CDR3 DNA: TGCAGTGCCCAGAACACTGAAGCTTTCTTT

clone size: .
D gene: .
V gene: TRBV6-5
J gene: TRBJ2-7
CDR3 protein: CASSNPTGEQYF
CDR3 DNA: TGTGCCAGCAGTAACCCGACTGGGGAGCAGTACTTC

clone size: once
D gene: .
V gene: TRBV11-3
J gene: TRBJ2-3
CDR3 protein: CASSPPGGGKDTQYF
CDR3 DNA: TGTGCCAGCAGCCCGCCAGGAGGCGGGAAAGATACGCAGTATTTT

clone size: .
D gene: .
V gene: TRBV5-1
J gene: TRBJ2-2
CDR3 protein: CASSLGSGWTGELFF
CDR3 DNA: TGCGCCAGCAGCTTGGGCTCGGGATGGACCGGGGAGCTGTTTTTT

clone size: .
D gene: .
V gene: TRBV20-1
J gene: TRBJ2-1
CDR3 protein: CSAGPDNEQFF
CDR3 DNA: TGCAGTGCTGGGCCCGACAATGAGCAGTTCTTC

clone size: few
D gene: .
V gene: TRBV30
J gene: TRBJ1-1
CDR3 protein: CAWGSRRGMWAEAFF
CDR3 DNA: TGTGCCTGGGGGTCGCGGCGGGGGATGTGGGCTGAAGCTTTCTTT

clone size: .
D gene: TRBD1
V gene: TRBV5-4
J gene: TRBJ2-7
CDR3 protein: CASSPRQGAYEQYF
CDR3 DNA: TGTGCCAGCAGTCCAAGACAGGGGGCTTACGAGCAGTACTTC

clone size: .
D gene: TRBD1
V gene: TRBV7-2
J gene: TRBJ2-2
CDR3 protein: CASSRVAGGSTGELFF
CDR3 DNA: TGTGCCAGCAGTCGCGTGGCAGGGGGATCCACCGGGGAGCTGTTTTTT